These T cell receptor beta chains were read from a single sample in a study of blood T cell repertoires in COVID-19. The protocol was immunoSEQ multiplex PCR, while the TCRdb copy is restricted to in-frame clones and leaves out a portion. In the table there are around 250,000 clones, under 85% of which are singletons. Sequenced input: peripheral blood. Source of these receptors: a man aged 25-45 years who had recovered from COVID-19. CDR3s include the opening cysteine and the closing phenylalanine or tryptophan. A D gene is named only where the DNA matches it firmly. Only some rows state a clone size, as once, few, many or a class for expanded clones.

CDR3 protein	CDR3 DNA	clone size	V gene	J gene	D gene
CASSLQQGGGYTF	TGTGCCAGCAGTCTACAACAGGGGGGCGGCTACACCTTC	few	TRBV28	TRBJ1-2	TRBD1
CASRRQSNSLEAFF	TGTGCCAGCAGAAGACAGAGTAACTCTTTGGAAGCTTTCTTT	-	TRBV7-9	TRBJ1-1	-
CATSYRDRDEKLFF	TGTGCCACCTCTTACCGGGACAGGGATGAAAAACTGTTTTTT	-	TRBV10-3	TRBJ1-4	TRBD1
CATSSGTYGEQYF	TGTGCCACGTCCTCCGGGACATACGGGGAGCAGTACTTC	-	TRBV6-5	TRBJ2-7	-
CASSLDRGNSPLHF	TGCGCCAGCAGCTTGGATAGGGGGAATTCACCCCTCCACTTT	-	TRBV5-1	TRBJ1-6	-
CASRVSETEAFF	TGTGCCAGCAGGGTGAGTGAGACTGAAGCTTTCTTT	few	TRBV28	TRBJ1-1	-
CASTKQELAGDDTQYF	TGTGCCAGCACTAAACAGGAACTAGCGGGGGACGATACGCAGTATTTT	-	TRBV28	TRBJ2-3	TRBD2
CASMPRYTGGSTQYF	TGTGCCAGCATGCCAAGGTACACAGGGGGGAGTACGCAGTATTTT	-	TRBV3-1/TRBV3-2	TRBJ2-3	TRBD1
CASSEMGQGSSRLGYTF	TGTGCCAGCAGTGAAATGGGCCAGGGGAGCTCACGGTTGGGCTACACCTTC	once	TRBV2	TRBJ1-2	-
CASSLGLAGIIQYF	TGTGCCAGCAGCTTAGGACTAGCGGGGATCATTCAGTACTTC	-	TRBV13	TRBJ2-4	TRBD2
CASSLVGTDYNEQFF	TGTGCCAGCAGCTTAGTAGGGACAGATTACAATGAGCAGTTCTTC	-	TRBV7-2	TRBJ2-1	TRBD1
CASSVGGVVTQYF	TGTGCCAGCAGCGTCGGGGGAGTAGTTACGCAGTATTTT	many	TRBV9	TRBJ2-3	-
CASAPDISYSNQPQHF	TGTGCCAGCGCCCCGGACATATCGTATAGCAATCAGCCCCAGCATTTT	-	TRBV18	TRBJ1-5	-
CARTGGYTF	TGTGCCAGGACAGGAGGCTACACCTTC	once	TRBV2	TRBJ1-2	-
CASSQVTLAGYNEQFF	TGTGCCAGCAGCCAAGTTACGCTAGCGGGCTACAATGAGCAGTTCTTC	-	TRBV3-1/TRBV3-2	TRBJ2-1	TRBD2
CASARDRESPLHF	TGTGCCAGCGCCAGGGACAGGGAATCACCCCTCCACTTT	-	TRBV6-6	TRBJ1-6	TRBD1
CATPDSADTQYF	TGTGCCACCCCCGACAGCGCAGATACGCAGTATTTT	few	TRBV2	TRBJ2-3	-
CASSVNTEAFF	TGTGCCAGCAGCGTGAACACTGAAGCTTTCTTT	-	TRBV28	TRBJ1-1	-